One sample yielded the 17 T cell receptor beta chains listed below, sequenced in a study of blood T cell repertoires in COVID-19. Method: immunoSEQ multiplex PCR; TCRdb's copy keeps in-frame clones and lacks some. The table has about 200,000 clones, 70% to 90% seen once. Sequenced sample: peripheral blood. The receptors were sampled from a man in his sixties with active or convalescent COVID-19.

This chain joins TRBV6-5 and TRBJ2-1; 9 bases are a match to TRBD2. The germline CDR1 and CDR2 sequences are MNHEY and SVGAGI. V shed 7 bases and J 7 bases; nucleotides not matched to a gene: 11. The CDR3 spans 15 residues. CDR3 protein: CASNPRAGGRNEQFF. The CDR3 nucleotides are TGTGCCAGCAATCCGAGAGCGGGGGGCCGGAATGAGCAGTTCTTC.

V gene TRBV27 combines with J gene TRBJ2-1; TRBD2 matches at 7 bases. CDR3 length equals 13 residues. The V gene's germline CDR1 is MNHEY and CDR2 SMNVEV (reference sequence). J was trimmed by 5 bases and V by 6 bases; bases with no gene match: 4. CDR3 bases: TGTGCCAGCAGCGCCGGGACTAACAATGAGCAGTTCTTC. It encodes CASSAGTNNEQFF.

V gene TRBV3-1 (or the pseudogene TRBV3-2) combines with J gene TRBJ1-1; D call uncertain. V was clipped by 1 base and J by 3 bases, with 6 bases between them. The CDR3 runs 13 residues. In germline, CDR1 is LGHDT, CDR2 YNNKEL (reference sequence). The CDR3 region has the DNA TGTGCCAGCAGCCAAGTCAGTTACACTGAAGCTTTCTTT. Encoded protein: CASSQVSYTEAFF.

V usage is TRBV19 and J usage is TRBJ1-2, with D perhaps TRBD1 (5 bases). The germline gives CDR1 LNHDA, CDR2 SQIVND (reference sequence). This CDR3 comprises 16 residues. V was shortened by 9 bases and J by 6 bases, with 26 bases between the two germline ends. CDR3 residues: CASRQGSSPVRNGYTF. CDR3 DNA sequence: TGTGCCAGCCGCCAGGGAAGCAGTCCCGTGAGGAATGGCTACACCTTC.

The chain is built from TRBV7-9 and TRBJ2-5; 8 nucleotides match TRBD1. V lost 5 bases and J lost 1; bases outside the gene matches: 6. Looked up from germline, CDR1 is SEHNR and CDR2 is FQNEAQ (reference sequence). CDR3 length: 15 residues. The CDR3 here is CASSLDRGGQETQYF. The CDR3 nucleotides are TGTGCCAGCAGCCTAGACAGGGGAGGCCAAGAGACCCAGTACTTC. Looking up the rest from reference TRBV7-9 and TRBJ2-5 gives the full variable domain: DTGVSQNPRHKITKRGQNVTFRCDPISEHNRLYWYRQTLGQGPEFLTYFQNEAQLEKSRLLSDRFSAERPKGSFSTLEIQRTEQGDSAMYLCASSLDRGGQETQYFGPGTRLLVL.

The chain joins TRBV5-6 to TRBJ2-2; possible D gene TRBD2, 6 bases. V dropped 0 bases and J dropped 1 base, with 19 bases sitting between them. Germline CDR1 and CDR2: SGHDT and YYEEEE. This CDR3 has 19 residues. CDR3 sequence (DNA): TGTGCCAGCAGCTTGGCTTTGGGGGGAGCCAAGTGGAACACCGGGGAGCTGTTTTTT. This codes for CASSLALGGAKWNTGELFF.

The V gene is TRBV29-1, the J gene TRBJ1-1; perhaps TRBD1 as D (6 bases). From germline, CDR1 is SQVTM and CDR2 ANQGSEA. This CDR3 has 15 amino acids. V dropped 4 bases and J dropped 1 base, with 16 bases sitting between them. CDR3 sequence: CSVGLVAGENTEAFF. The CDR3 region has the DNA TGCAGCGTTGGATTAGTAGCAGGGGAGAACACTGAAGCTTTCTTT.

The chain employs TRBV19 and TRBJ1-1; no definite D call. V gave up 5 bases and J gave up 1 base, with 14 bases separating them. The germline CDR1 and CDR2 sequences are LNHDA and SQIVND (reference sequence). The CDR3 is made up of 15 amino acids. The CDR3 sequence is CASSPGGRGNTEAFF. DNA of the CDR3: TGTGCCAGTAGTCCCGGTGGACGGGGGAACACTGAAGCTTTCTTT.

This clone was seen only once. V usage is TRBV14 and J usage is TRBJ2-5; no firm D call. V was pared by 5 bases and J by 5 bases, with 15 bases between. The CDR3 consists of 14 residues. Germline V gene lookup returns CDR1 SGHDN and CDR2 FVKESK. The CDR3 sequence is CASSKELRLETQYF. The DNA of the CDR3 is TGTGCCAGCAGCAAGGAACTAAGGTTGGAGACCCAGTACTTC.

This rearrangement joins TRBV7-9 to TRBJ1-4; a weak D match, TRBD1 (6 bases). This CDR3 comprises 14 residues. Germline CDR1 reads SEHNR; CDR2 reads FQNEAQ (reference sequence). The V and J ends lost 2 bases and 6 bases respectively, with 10 bases between them. The CDR3 loop is CASSLMSGDEKLFF. The CDR3 bases are TGTGCCAGCAGCTTAATGTCAGGGGATGAAAAACTGTTTTTT. Together with reference TRBV7-9 and TRBJ1-4, the CDR3 gives the full variable domain: DTGVSQNPRHKITKRGQNVTFRCDPISEHNRLYWYRQTLGQGPEFLTYFQNEAQLEKSRLLSDRFSAERPKGSFSTLEIQRTEQGDSAMYLCASSLMSGDEKLFFGSGTQLSVL.

The chain recombines TRBV6-6 with TRBJ1-3, with D uncertain. V was clipped by 6 bases and J by 7 bases, with 13 bases between them. The CDR3 sequence is 13 residues long. Per the germline V gene, CDR1 is MNHNY and CDR2 is SVGAGI (reference sequence). The CDR3 here is CASSLTSWNTIYF. Here the CDR3 DNA reads TGTGCCAGCAGCCTCACATCGTGGAACACCATATATTTT.

CDR3 sequence (DNA): TGTGCCAGCAAAGAGGGGGCCGGGATTTCACCCCTCCACTTT. This gives the protein CASKEGAGISPLHF. The chain links TRBV6-5 to TRBJ1-6; 7 nucleotides align to TRBD1. There are 14 residues in the CDR3. Germline loops: CDR1 MNHEY, CDR2 SVGAGI. Unmatched junction bases numbered 9, after V lost 7 bases and J lost 9 bases.

The V call is TRBV18, the J call TRBJ2-2; D not resolved. Trimming removed 3 bases from V and 3 bases from J, with 8 bases in between. Germline V gene sequence: CDR1 KGHSH, CDR2 LQKENI. This CDR3 is built from 14 residues. CDR3 nucleotides: TGTGCCAGCTCACCCTCTACCGACACCGGGGAGCTGTTTTTT. This gives the protein CASSPSTDTGELFF.

There are a few counts of this clone. The chain uses TRBV19 and TRBJ1-5, with TRBD1 matching 10 bases. Looked up from germline, CDR1 is LNHDA and CDR2 is SQIVND (reference sequence). The CDR3 has 15 residues. V shed 7 bases, J shed 6 bases, and the junction held 9 bases outside the gene matches. The CDR3 nucleotides read TGTGCCAGTACCTCAAGGGGACAGGGGTCTCAGCCCCAGCATTTT. It codes for CASTSRGQGSQPQHF.

This chain connects TRBV14 to TRBJ2-7; 9 nucleotides line up with TRBD2. Germline V CDR1 and CDR2: SGHDN, FVKESK. Trimming took 6 bases from V and 1 from J; bases not matched to a gene: 4. The CDR3 totals 14 residues. CDR3 protein: CASSLAGESYEQYF. CDR3 sequence (DNA): TGTGCCAGCAGTTTAGCGGGGGAGTCCTACGAGCAGTACTTC. The entire variable domain, with the rest obtained from reference TRBV14 and TRBJ2-7, is as follows: EAGVTQFPSHSVIEKGQTVTLRCDPISGHDNLYWYRRVMGKEIKFLLHFVKESKQDESGMPNNRFLAERTGGTYSTLKVQPAELEDSGVYFCASSLAGESYEQYFGPGTRLTVT.

The V gene is TRBV11-2, the J gene TRBJ2-1; tentatively, D is TRBD1 (5 bases). The CDR3 runs to 15 residues. Deletions cut 0 bases from V and 6 bases from J, with 12 bases between. The germline CDR1 and CDR2 sequences are SGHAT and FQNNGV. The CDR3 spells CASSLEAGLVNEQFF. The CDR3 bases are TGTGCCAGCAGCTTAGAGGCAGGGTTGGTCAATGAGCAGTTCTTC.

The chain recombines TRBV29-1 with TRBJ1-1; D is perhaps TRBD1 (5 bases). The CDR3 is 12 amino acids. Looked up from germline, CDR1 is SQVTM and CDR2 is ANQGSEA. V shed 6 bases and J shed 1 base, with 9 bases lying between them. The CDR3 sequence is CSVGDRNTEAFF. The CDR3 DNA is TGCAGCGTAGGAGACAGGAACACTGAAGCTTTCTTT.